The rows below give T cell receptor beta chains drawn from one sample of a study of T-cell memory formation after mild COVID-19. In TCRdb, the 5' RACE reads were re-called with MiXCR into one record per CDR3 protein. The repertoire has 350,000 or so distinct CDR3 sequences, around 13% of them found once; the top ten carry 20% to 25%. Sequencing was carried out using PBMCs or a T cell subset sorted from them (not recorded which). The receptors were gathered from a man aged 18 to 29 who had mild COVID-19 (a few samples of this study predate the infection). Cell type and time point are not known. The CDR3 runs from the conserved cysteine through the conserved F or W. A D gene is named only where the DNA matches it firmly. Part of the rows lack a size; the others show once, few, many or a class for expanded clones.

V gene	D gene	J gene	clone size	CDR3 DNA	CDR3 protein
TRBV10-3	NA	TRBJ1-3	few	TGTGCCATCAGTGCCACAGACGGAAACACCATATATTTT	CAISATDGNTIYF
TRBV4-1	TRBD2	TRBJ2-3	many	TGCGCCAGCAGCCAAGATATGGTAGCGGGGGGCACAGATACGCAGTATTTT	CASSQDMVAGGTDTQYF
TRBV7-2	NA	TRBJ2-2	many	TGTGCCAGCAGCCGTATCGGGGGACGGTACACCGGGGAGCTGTTTTTT	CASSRIGGRYTGELFF
TRBV6-5	NA	TRBJ1-5	NA	TGTGCCAGCAGTTACTTGGGCGATCAGCCCCAGCATTTT	CASSYLGDQPQHF
TRBV11-2	TRBD2	TRBJ2-1	NA	TGTGCCAGCAGCCACCTAGCGGGGGACTTCATGGATGAGCAGTTCTTC	CASSHLAGDFMDEQFF
TRBV6-5	NA	TRBJ1-3	NA	TGTGCCAGCAGTTTCCCAGGAGGAAACACCATATATTTT	CASSFPGGNTIYF
TRBV5-1	NA	TRBJ1-2	few	TGCGCCAGCAGCTTGGCCAGGTCAGGGGATGGCTACACCTTC	CASSLARSGDGYTF
TRBV20-1	NA	TRBJ1-5	NA	TGCAGTGCTAGAGATCCCGGGAGTAGCAATCAGCCCCAGCATTTT	CSARDPGSSNQPQHF
TRBV7-2	NA	TRBJ2-3	many	TGTGCCAGCAGCTTGCCGCCGGGACGGCACACAGATACGCAGTATTTT	CASSLPPGRHTDTQYF
TRBV12-5	NA	TRBJ2-1	many	TGTGCTAGCGCCTTGCCTGAGGGGAGCTACAATGAGCAGTTCTTC	CASALPEGSYNEQFF
TRBV27	TRBD1	TRBJ1-6	few	TGTGCCAGCGCGAAGGGACAGGCTTATAATTCACCCCTCCACTTT	CASAKGQAYNSPLHF
TRBV12-3/TRBV12-4	NA	TRBJ2-2	NA	TGTGCCAGCAGAGGAAGGGAGGACACCGGGGAGCTGTTTTTT	CASRGREDTGELFF
TRBV30	NA	TRBJ2-7	NA	TGTGCCGCCGAGGGACTCTACGAGCAGTACTTC	CAAEGLYEQYF
TRBV5-4	TRBD1	TRBJ1-2	once	TGTGCCAGCAGCTGGACAGGGGGCCTTGGCTACACCTTC	CASSWTGGLGYTF
TRBV18	NA	TRBJ1-1	many	TGTGCCAGCTCACCCCGGGCAGGGGTGGTTGAAGCTTTCTTT	CASSPRAGVVEAFF
TRBV12-3/TRBV12-4	NA	TRBJ2-4	few	TGTGCCAGCAGTTGGGGGACAAGGAACATTCAGTACTTC	CASSWGTRNIQYF
TRBV5-1	NA	TRBJ2-7	many	TGCGCCAGCAGCTTGGGCACCTCAGGGTTCGAGCAGTACTTC	CASSLGTSGFEQYF
TRBV3-1	NA	TRBJ2-7	few	TGTGCCAGCAGCCACCAAGGAGAGCAGTACTTC	CASSHQGEQYF
TRBV5-1	NA	TRBJ2-1	few	TGCGCCAGCAGCACTCCAAGGGGTAGCTCCTACAATGAGCAGTTCTTC	CASSTPRGSSYNEQFF
TRBV7-8	TRBD2	TRBJ2-5	few	TGTGCCAGCAGCCTTAGATCGGGACTACCCGAAGAGACCCAGTACTTC	CASSLRSGLPEETQYF
TRBV28	NA	TRBJ1-4	many	TGTGCCAGCAGTTCTCCGGGGATGGGGGCGAATGAAAAACTGTTTTTT	CASSSPGMGANEKLFF
TRBV18	NA	TRBJ1-4	NA	TGTGCCAGCTTTACTCAGAATAATGAAAAACTGTTTTTT	CASFTQNNEKLFF
TRBV18	TRBD1	TRBJ1-3	NA	TGTGCCAGCTCACCACCGGGACAGGGGGCTGGAAACACCATATATTTT	CASSPPGQGAGNTIYF
TRBV5-6	NA	TRBJ1-2	NA	TGTGCCAGCAGCCACGGAATAGGGGATAACTATGGCTACACCTTC	CASSHGIGDNYGYTF
TRBV6-2/TRBV6-3	NA	TRBJ1-6	NA	TGTGCCAGCAGTTATTACTCGACTTCACCCCTCCACTTT	CASSYYSTSPLHF
TRBV7-3	NA	TRBJ1-1	NA	TGTGCCAGCAGCTTAACTGCAGGGCTCTATAATGAAGCTTTCTTT	CASSLTAGLYNEAFF